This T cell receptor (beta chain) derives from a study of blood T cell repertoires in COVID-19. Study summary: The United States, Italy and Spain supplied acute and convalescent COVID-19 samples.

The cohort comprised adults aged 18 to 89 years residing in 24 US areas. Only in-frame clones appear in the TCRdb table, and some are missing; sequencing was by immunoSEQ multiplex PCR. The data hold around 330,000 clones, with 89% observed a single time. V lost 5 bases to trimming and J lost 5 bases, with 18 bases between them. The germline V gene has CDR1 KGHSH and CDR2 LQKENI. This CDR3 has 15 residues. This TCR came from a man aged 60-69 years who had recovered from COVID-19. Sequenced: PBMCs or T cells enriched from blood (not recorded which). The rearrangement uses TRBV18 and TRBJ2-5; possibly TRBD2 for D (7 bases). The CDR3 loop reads CASSTGRAARETQYF. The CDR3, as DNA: TGTGCCAGCTCAACAGGGAGGGCGGCAAGGGAGACCCAGTACTTC.